The next 3 T cell receptor beta chains were all read from a single sample in a study of T cell repertoires in cytomegalovirus infection. A single record per CDR3 protein comes from TCRdb applying MiXCR to the reads. The profile covers around 320,000 distinct CDR3 sequences, with more than 9% appearing a single time and around 4.1% taken by the ten largest. Sequencing input: PBMCs. These receptors were taken from a human donor in good health (CMV status not recorded). Some clones in this sample may be carry-over from other donors' samples.

V usage is TRBV6-6 and J usage is TRBJ1-6, with D uncertain. Germline lookup yields CDR1 MNHNY and CDR2 SVGAGI (reference sequence). The CDR3 has 13 residues. V was trimmed by 4 bases and J by 9 bases, leaving 10 bases between them. CDR3 in DNA: TGTGCCAGCAGTTCCCTTTCGGCTTCACCCCTCCACTTT. It yields the protein CASSSLSASPLHF.

V usage is TRBV11-1 and J usage is TRBJ2-1; 13 nucleotides match TRBD2. In germline, CDR1 is SGHAT, CDR2 FQDESV (reference sequence). V shed 3 bases, J shed 10 bases, and the junction held 6 bases outside the gene matches. The CDR3 consists of 15 residues. Written as DNA, the CDR3 is TGTGCCAGCAGCTTCACTAGCGGGGGGGGGGGGGAGCAGTTCTTC. It codes for CASSFTSGGGGEQFF.

This clonotype appeared many times. V is TRBV7-2 and J is TRBJ2-1, with 14 bases matching TRBD2. J lost 4 bases, V lost 3 bases, and 5 bases had no gene match. The CDR3 contains 17 residues. CDR1 is SGHTA, CDR2 FQGNSA, per germline. In DNA form, the CDR3 reads TGTGCCAGCAGCTTTCAGGGACTAGCGGGAGAGTACAATGAGCAGTTCTTC. Protein product: CASSFQGLAGEYNEQFF.